The 10 T cell receptor beta chains reported below all come from one sample, sequenced in a study of cytomegalovirus exposure and HLA in healthy donors. Use of 60 Vbeta and 13 Jbeta primers characterized the PCR. Assay: immunoSEQ multiplex PCR; the TCRdb copy retains only in-frame clones and omits some. The table shows roughly 180,000 clones, with 77% occurring only once. Input material: PBMCs. These receptors all stem from a woman aged 60 to 75 in good health and CMV-seropositive.

The chain carries TRBV21-1 and TRBJ1-1; TRBD1, the table's D call, was not compared with the DNA. TRBV21-1 is designated a pseudogene. The CDR3 contains 18 residues. The CDR3 region is CASSKWGQGREGNTEAFF. In DNA form, the CDR3 reads TGTGCCAGCAGCAAATGGGGACAGGGACGAGAGGGGAACACTGAAGCTTTCTTT.

This rearrangement joins TRBV5-1 to TRBJ2-3; TRBD2 agrees at 8 bases. V lost 2 bases and J lost 4; bases outside the gene matches: 3. CDR1 is SGHRS, CDR2 YFSETQ, per germline. The CDR3 consists of 14 residues. CDR3 residues: CASSLAGEADTQYF. The CDR3 DNA follows: TGCGCCAGCAGCTTAGCGGGGGAGGCAGATACGCAGTATTTT.

The chain carries TRBV6-5 and TRBJ2-1, with 8 bases aligning to TRBD2. V gave up 4 bases and J gave up 9 bases; unmatched junction bases: 11. This CDR3 spans 15 amino acids. Looked up from germline, CDR1 is MNHEY and CDR2 is SVGAGI. The CDR3 nucleotides are TGTGCCAGCAGTTCCGAGCGAGCGGGAGCTGCTGAGCAGTTCTTC. Its translation: CASSSERAGAAEQFF.

The genes are TRBV7-9 and TRBJ1-1, with 7 nucleotides matching TRBD1. The CDR3 spans 13 residues. Germline V CDR1 and CDR2: SEHNR, FQNEAQ (reference sequence). V shed 11 bases, J shed 1 base, and the junction held 7 bases outside the gene matches. CDR3 sequence: CAGDDRANTEAFF. For the CDR3, the DNA is TGTGCCGGCGACGACAGGGCGAACACTGAAGCTTTCTTT.

The rearrangement joins TRBV7-9 to TRBJ1-3, with D unclear. V lost 1 base, J lost 0 bases, and 13 bases lay in between. This CDR3 comprises 17 residues. Germline-derived CDR1 and CDR2 are SEHNR and FQNEAQ (reference sequence). The CDR3 bases are TGTGCCAGCAGCTTAGATTTACTCGGGATCTCTGGAAACACCATATATTTT. This gives the protein CASSLDLLGISGNTIYF.

Of note for this clone: Sequence at one end of the junction differs from germline and may be a read error. The rearrangement links TRBV5-1 to TRBJ2-6; 9 bases line up with TRBD1. CDR1 and CDR2 from the germline V gene are SGHRS and YFSETQ. The CDR3 loop spans 18 amino acids. In DNA form, the CDR3 reads TGCGCCAGCAGCTTGACCGGGACAGGGTGGTCTGGGGCCAACGGCCTGACTTTC. Translating it yields CASSLTGTGWSGANGLTF.

V gene TRBV19 combines with J gene TRBJ2-7; a possible D gene is TRBD1 (5 bases). Trimming took 5 bases from V and 3 from J, leaving 17 bases between them. The CDR3 contains 15 residues. Germline CDR1 reads LNHDA; CDR2 reads SQIVND (reference sequence). In nucleotides, the CDR3 is TGTGCCAGTAGTGGGTCGGACAAGCCCATCTACGAGCAGTACTTC. Amino acid sequence: CASSGSDKPIYEQYF.

V and J are TRBV28 and TRBJ1-1; D is perhaps TRBD1 (5 bases). The germline V gene encodes CDR1 MDHEN and CDR2 SYDVKM. Trimming removed 10 bases from V and 5 bases from J, with 14 bases in between. This CDR3 comprises 12 residues. CDR3 DNA sequence: TGTGCCACCCTCCCAGGGCGGACTGAAGCTTTCTTT. It yields the protein CATLPGRTEAFF.

The rearrangement uses TRBV5-6 and TRBJ1-1; D not resolved. The ends were cut back, 0 bases at V and 3 bases at J, with 9 bases in the middle. The V gene's germline CDR1 is SGHDT and CDR2 YYEEEE. This CDR3 has 14 amino acids. The DNA for the CDR3 is TGTGCCAGCAGCTTGGGGCTGATGGACACTGAAGCTTTCTTT. Protein sequence: CASSLGLMDTEAFF.

The CDR3: CAISEHPLRETQYF. The CDR3 coding sequence is TGTGCCATCAGTGAGCATCCTCTCCGGGAGACCCAGTACTTC. The chain carries TRBV10-3 and TRBJ2-5, with unresolved D. Between the trimmed V and J ends, which lost 2 bases and 5 bases, there was a span of 12 bases. The germline CDR1 and CDR2 sequences are ENHRY and SYGVKD. The CDR3 has 14 amino acids.